This T cell receptor (beta chain) originates from a study of beta chain features in type 1 diabetes. General study findings and limits: Type 1 diabetes patients had moderately but significantly shorter TCRB CDR3s in all four CD4+ subsets.

cDNA synthesis used the whole RNA isolate, giving expressed TCRB sequences. The method was immunoSEQ multiplex PCR; TCRdb's version includes in-frame clones alone and lacks a portion of them. The sample lists under 350,000 clones, roughly an eighth occurring once. Sorted populations all exceeded 95% purity. Trimming stripped 4 bases from V and 7 bases from J, with 12 bases between. The CDR3 has 13 residues. The germline CDR1 and CDR2 sequences are SGHDT and YYEEEE. Worth noting for this clone: Its antigen is undetermined.

Sequences were obtained from naive CD4+ T cells from blood. The chain combines TRBV5-6 with TRBJ2-1, with D possibly matching TRBD2 (5 bases). This TCR derives from a man between 25 and 39 years old with type 1 diabetes. The CDR3 DNA reads TGTGCCAGCAGCCTCGGAACGGGGAATGAGCAGTTCTTC. Its protein is CASSLGTGNEQFF.